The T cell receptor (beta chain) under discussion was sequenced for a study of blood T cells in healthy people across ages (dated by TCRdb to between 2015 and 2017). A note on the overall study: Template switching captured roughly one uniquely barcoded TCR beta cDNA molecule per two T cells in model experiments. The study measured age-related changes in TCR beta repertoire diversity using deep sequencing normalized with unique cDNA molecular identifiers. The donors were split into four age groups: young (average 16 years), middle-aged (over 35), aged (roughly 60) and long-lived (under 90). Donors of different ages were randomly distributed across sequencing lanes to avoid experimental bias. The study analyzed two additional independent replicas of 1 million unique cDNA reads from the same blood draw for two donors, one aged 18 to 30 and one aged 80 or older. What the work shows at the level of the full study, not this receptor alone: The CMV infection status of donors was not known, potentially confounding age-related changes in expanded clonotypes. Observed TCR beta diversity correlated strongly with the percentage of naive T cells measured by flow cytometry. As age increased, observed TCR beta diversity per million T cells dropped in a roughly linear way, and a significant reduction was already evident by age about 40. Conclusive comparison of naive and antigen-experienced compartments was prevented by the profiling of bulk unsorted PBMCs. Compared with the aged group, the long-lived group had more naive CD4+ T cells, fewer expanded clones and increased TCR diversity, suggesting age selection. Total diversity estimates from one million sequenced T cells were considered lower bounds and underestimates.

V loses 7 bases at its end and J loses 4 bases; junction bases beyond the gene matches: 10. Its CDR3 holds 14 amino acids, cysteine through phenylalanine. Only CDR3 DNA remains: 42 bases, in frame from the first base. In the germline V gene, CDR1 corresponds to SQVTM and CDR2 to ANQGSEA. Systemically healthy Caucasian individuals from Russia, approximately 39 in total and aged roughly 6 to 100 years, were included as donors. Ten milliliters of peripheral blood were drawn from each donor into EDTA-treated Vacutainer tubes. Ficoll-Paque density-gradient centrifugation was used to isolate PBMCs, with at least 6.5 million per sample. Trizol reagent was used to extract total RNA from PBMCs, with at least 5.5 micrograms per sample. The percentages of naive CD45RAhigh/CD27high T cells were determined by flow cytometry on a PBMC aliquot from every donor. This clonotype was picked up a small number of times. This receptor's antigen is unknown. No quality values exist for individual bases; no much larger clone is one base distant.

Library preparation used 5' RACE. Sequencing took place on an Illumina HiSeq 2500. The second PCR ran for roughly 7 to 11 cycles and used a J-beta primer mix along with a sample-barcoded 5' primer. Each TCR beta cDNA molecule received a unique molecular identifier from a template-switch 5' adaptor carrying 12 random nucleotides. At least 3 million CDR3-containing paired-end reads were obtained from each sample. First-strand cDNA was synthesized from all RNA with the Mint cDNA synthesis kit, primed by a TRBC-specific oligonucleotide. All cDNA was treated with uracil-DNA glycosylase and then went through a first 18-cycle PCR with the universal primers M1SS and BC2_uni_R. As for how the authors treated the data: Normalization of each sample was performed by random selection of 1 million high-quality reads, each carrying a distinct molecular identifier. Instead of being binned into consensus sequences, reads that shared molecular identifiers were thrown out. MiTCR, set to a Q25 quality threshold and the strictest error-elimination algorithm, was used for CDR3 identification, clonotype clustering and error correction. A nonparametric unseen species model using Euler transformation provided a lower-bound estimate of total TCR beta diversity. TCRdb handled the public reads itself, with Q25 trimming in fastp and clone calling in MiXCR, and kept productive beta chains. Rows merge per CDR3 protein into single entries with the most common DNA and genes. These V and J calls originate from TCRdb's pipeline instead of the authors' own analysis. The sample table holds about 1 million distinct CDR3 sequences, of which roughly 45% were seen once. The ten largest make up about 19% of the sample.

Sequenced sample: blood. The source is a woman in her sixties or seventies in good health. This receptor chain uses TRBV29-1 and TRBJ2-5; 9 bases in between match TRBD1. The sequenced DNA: TGCAGCGGTCAAACAGGGGGCGGAATAGAGACCCAGTACTTC. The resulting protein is CSGQTGGGIETQYF.